This is a list of T cell receptor beta chains from one sample in a study of T-cell memory formation after mild COVID-19. From the 5' RACE reads, TCRdb called clonotypes with MiXCR, one entry per CDR3 protein. The sample consists of more than 250,000 distinct CDR3 sequences, 15% to 20% of them appearing once. Sequenced sample: PBMCs or a T cell subset sorted from them (not recorded which). The receptors derive from a young man who had mild COVID-19 (a few samples of this study predate the infection). Cell type and time point are not known. Both conserved end residues are part of each CDR3. Each record gives: CDR3 DNA, CDR3 protein, V gene, J gene, clone size, D gene. The D gene is left open where the match is weak. Some rows mark clone size as missing; the rest say once, few, many or name a class of expanded clone.

TGCAGCGTTCGGGATTCTGATAATCAGCCCCAGCATTTT	CSVRDSDNQPQHF	TRBV29-1	TRBJ1-5	few	-
TGTGCCATCAGTGACTCCAGCGGACCGGTGGATACGCAGTATTTT	CAISDSSGPVDTQYF	TRBV10-3	TRBJ2-3	few	-
TGTGCCATCAGTACTAGCGGGGGGAACACAGATACGCAGTATTTT	CAISTSGGNTDTQYF	TRBV10-3	TRBJ2-3	-	TRBD2
TGCGCCAGCAGCTTGGGGTCCGGGACAGGGTCGGAGCAGTACTTC	CASSLGSGTGSEQYF	TRBV5-1	TRBJ2-7	once	TRBD1
TGTGCCAGCAGCTTAAAAGGGGGACTAGCGGGGACCAGCACAGATACGCAGTATTTT	CASSLKGGLAGTSTDTQYF	TRBV11-2	TRBJ2-3	-	TRBD2
TGTGCCAGCAGTACTCAGACAGCGAACTATGGCTACACCTTC	CASSTQTANYGYTF	TRBV12-3/TRBV12-4	TRBJ1-2	few	-
TGTGCCAGCAGCCCGTGGCCCAATGAGCAGTTCTTC	CASSPWPNEQFF	TRBV5-6	TRBJ2-1	few	-
TGTGCCAGCAGCTTAGATGGTAGCTCCTATAATTCACCCCTCCACTTT	CASSLDGSSYNSPLHF	TRBV13	TRBJ1-6	few	-
TGTGCCAGCACCCGGTGGGGGAACACCGGGGAGCTGTTTTTT	CASTRWGNTGELFF	TRBV7-2	TRBJ2-2	-	-
TGCAGCGTTGGGCTCACTAGCGGGGAGACCCAGTACTTC	CSVGLTSGETQYF	TRBV29-1	TRBJ2-5	-	TRBD2
TGTGCTAGTGGTCCCGGGGCTATGACCGGGGAGCTGTTTTTT	CASGPGAMTGELFF	TRBV12-5	TRBJ2-2	many	-
TGTGCCTCGAGGACTAGCGGGGGCCGAGATACGCAGTATTTT	CASRTSGGRDTQYF	TRBV6-2/TRBV6-3	TRBJ2-3	-	TRBD2
TGCGCCAGCAGCCAAGTAGGGGGGGGGCCCGGGGAGCTGTTTTTT	CASSQVGGGPGELFF	TRBV4-3	TRBJ2-2	many	-
TGTGCCAGCAGTTTATCCGGGACGAGGATGAACACTGAAGCTTTCTTT	CASSLSGTRMNTEAFF	TRBV12-3/TRBV12-4	TRBJ1-1	-	-
TGTGCCTGGAGTGCAGGATACGAGCAGTACTTC	CAWSAGYEQYF	TRBV30	TRBJ2-7	few	-
TGTGCCAGCAGCCCTCACAGGGAGGCTGAAGCTTTCTTT	CASSPHREAEAFF	TRBV4-2	TRBJ1-1	many	-
TGTGCCAGCAGGCCTGCGACTGGAAACACCATATATTTT	CASRPATGNTIYF	TRBV6-2/TRBV6-3	TRBJ1-3	-	-
TGTGCCAGCAGCTTAGTTGGAGTTGAGCAGTTCTTC	CASSLVGVEQFF	TRBV7-8	TRBJ2-1	many	-
TGTGCCAGCAGTTTTGGAGTCCGGGCTGGGGCCAACGTCCTGACTTTC	CASSFGVRAGANVLTF	TRBV28	TRBJ2-6	-	-
TGCAGTGCTAGGACAGGGCACTACGAGCAGTACTTC	CSARTGHYEQYF	TRBV20-1	TRBJ2-7	-	TRBD1
TGCAGTGCTAGCGGCGGGGGGTCAGATACGCAGTATTTT	CSASGGGSDTQYF	TRBV20-1	TRBJ2-3	few	TRBD2
TGTGCCAGCCGGAGTTTAAAGCGCTATGGCTACACCTTC	CASRSLKRYGYTF	TRBV2	TRBJ1-2	once	-
TGCGCCAGCAGCCCGGGCGACAGGGGTTGGGGGAATTCACCCCTCCACTTT	CASSPGDRGWGNSPLHF	TRBV5-1	TRBJ1-6	many	TRBD1
TGTGCCAGCTCCTCGACAGGGGAAGATTCACCCCTCCACTTT	CASSSTGEDSPLHF	TRBV18	TRBJ1-6	few	TRBD1
TGTGCCAGCAGCTTAGCGAGATTCGGCGGGGGGGCTCGCACAGATACGCAGTATTTT	CASSLARFGGGARTDTQYF	TRBV7-2	TRBJ2-3	many	TRBD2
TGTGCCAGCGGGGGGCTTTGGCCGACTAATGAAAAACTGTTTTTT	CASGGLWPTNEKLFF	TRBV6-5	TRBJ1-4	few	-
TGTGCCAGCAGAGTCCAGGGGGCCCTTGGGGATGAGCAGTTCTTC	CASRVQGALGDEQFF	TRBV28	TRBJ2-1	-	TRBD1
TGCAGTGCTAGGGGCCTAGCGGGGGTCAATGGCAATGAGCAGTTCTTC	CSARGLAGVNGNEQFF	TRBV20-1	TRBJ2-1	-	TRBD2
TGTGCCAGCAGTCTCGGGACCCCAGTCAGAGAGCCCCAGCATTTT	CASSLGTPVREPQHF	TRBV12-3/TRBV12-4	TRBJ1-5	many	-
TGCGCCAGCAGCCAAGTACAGGATCCTGGAAACACCATATATTTT	CASSQVQDPGNTIYF	TRBV4-1	TRBJ1-3	-	-
TGCGCCAGCAGCCAAGACTGGGGACAGTTTTATCAGCCCCAGCATTTT	CASSQDWGQFYQPQHF	TRBV4-1	TRBJ1-5	many	TRBD1
TGTGCCAGCAGCTCACAGGGGGCAGCTGGCGGCTACACCTTC	CASSSQGAAGGYTF	TRBV7-9	TRBJ1-2	few	TRBD1
TGTGCCAGCAGCTTAATTCACAGGGAGGCTGGCTACACCTTC	CASSLIHREAGYTF	TRBV7-2	TRBJ1-2	-	-
TGTGCCAGCAGCTTCCGTGAGATGGGAGAGACCCAGTACTTC	CASSFREMGETQYF	TRBV21-1	TRBJ2-5	-	-
TGTGCCAGCAGTTCCCCGACAGGGCCCCAGTATTTT	CASSSPTGPQYF	TRBV7-6	TRBJ2-3	many	TRBD1
TGTGCCAGCAGTTCCTCTTCTTATGGCTACACCTTC	CASSSSSYGYTF	TRBV28	TRBJ1-2	many	-
TGTGCCAGCAGTCCGACTAGCGAATACAATGAGCAGTTCTTC	CASSPTSEYNEQFF	TRBV6-2/TRBV6-3	TRBJ2-1	-	TRBD2
TGCAGCGTTGAGGCTAGCGGAAGCACAGATACGCAGTATTTT	CSVEASGSTDTQYF	TRBV29-1	TRBJ2-3	-	TRBD2
TGTGCCAGCAGTAGGACAGGGTTTCGCAATCAGCCCCAGCATTTT	CASSRTGFRNQPQHF	TRBV2	TRBJ1-5	few	TRBD1
TGCAGCGTTGGACCCAGGGGGCGTTTAGACTATGGCTACACCTTC	CSVGPRGRLDYGYTF	TRBV29-1	TRBJ1-2	-	TRBD1
TGCAGTGCTAGAGGGAGGGCGGGAGAGACCCAGTACTTC	CSARGRAGETQYF	TRBV20-1	TRBJ2-5	few	-
TGTGCCAGCAGCTCCTGGGGGGGCAGGGCGGAAGCTTTCTTT	CASSSWGGRAEAFF	TRBV7-2	TRBJ1-1	-	-
TGTGCCAGCAGTCCCCTTAGCGGATATGAGCAGTTCTTC	CASSPLSGYEQFF	TRBV7-2	TRBJ2-1	few	-
TGCAGCGACCGGGACAGGAAATTTGCTCTTGGCTACACCTTC	CSDRDRKFALGYTF	TRBV29-1	TRBJ1-2	-	TRBD1
TGTGCCAGCAGTTTCACAGGGGAGTTGCAGTTCTTC	CASSFTGELQFF	TRBV7-2	TRBJ2-1	-	TRBD1
TGTGCCAGCAGCCAAGGAGGTCTCGGGGGGCACGAGCAGTACTTC	CASSQGGLGGHEQYF	TRBV4-2	TRBJ2-7	few	-
TGCGCCAGCAGCGCCGTCGGGGGCCCTGAGCCCCAGCATTTT	CASSAVGGPEPQHF	TRBV5-1	TRBJ1-5	-	-
TGCAGCGCCGGGACAGTGAACACTGAAGCTTTCTTT	CSAGTVNTEAFF	TRBV29-1	TRBJ1-1	few	TRBD1
TGTGCCAGCAGTTGGGCCTCAGGAACGAACACCGGGGAGCTGTTTTTT	CASSWASGTNTGELFF	TRBV7-9	TRBJ2-2	-	-
TGTGCCAGCAGTTTATTGGGGGCGGCCACCGGGGAGCTGTTTTTT	CASSLLGAATGELFF	TRBV27	TRBJ2-2	few	-